This T cell receptor beta chain is drawn from a study of CD8 T cells in ankylosing spondylitis. Notes on the study in general: As for the disease-linked clones, they showed a CD8+ phenotype and occurred at relatively low frequencies in peripheral blood. Some of the motif variants had earlier been found in reactive arthritis patients' fluid and blood. In ankylosing spondylitis blood, a motif of roughly eight highly homologous TCR beta variants appeared characteristic.

There are many counts of this clonotype. Its antigen is as yet unknown. Quantitative 5'-RACE with molecular barcodes was used to make the TCR beta libraries. TCRdb re-analysed the 5' RACE reads in MiXCR, keeping a single row per CDR3 protein. The table has around 150,000 distinct CDR3 sequences, about 10% seen once. This sequence was found in a female donor with ankylosing spondylitis or in good health (not recorded which). Sequenced: blood, either unsorted or a sorted T cell fraction (not recorded which).

CDR3 amino acids: CSARAVQLNYGYTF. The CDR3 DNA sequence: TGCAGTGCTAGAGCGGTACAGCTTAACTATGGCTACACCTTC. The chain is built from TRBV20-1 and TRBJ1-2; D gene uncertain. The CDR3 has 14 amino acids. The germline V and J ends were trimmed by 1 base and 1 base, with 10 bases remaining between them. Germline lookup yields CDR1 DFQATT and CDR2 SNEGSKA (reference sequence).